The clone carrying this TCR beta chain has more than one count but fewer than ten. Its matching antigen is unknown. The CDR3 spans 17 residues. Germline CDR1 reads SGHNT; CDR2 reads YYREEE (reference sequence). V shed 2 bases and J shed 2 bases, with 20 bases lying between them. CD45RO/CCR7/CD25/CD127/CD95/CD27 sorting isolated CD4+ naive, central memory, regulatory and stem cell-like memory cells. The data originate from a study of beta chain features in type 1 diabetes. Study-wide results and limits: Amplification by PCR could prefer shorter templates, with the same effect in patients and controls.

The whole isolated RNA underwent reverse transcription, so sequencing captured expressed TCRB transcripts. Only in-frame clones appear in the TCRdb table, and some are missing; sequencing was by immunoSEQ multiplex PCR. The data contain roughly 150,000 clones, over 8.5% of them singletons. The chain joins TRBV5-4 to TRBJ2-7, with D tentatively TRBD2 (6 bases). Sequenced material: central memory CD4+ T cells from blood. The source of this sequence is a man between 18 and 35 years old in good health. The CDR3: CASSLPNVGTSPYEQYF. CDR3 bases: TGTGCCAGCAGCTTACCAAACGTCGGGACTTCACCCTACGAGCAGTACTTC.